Below, 26 T cell receptor beta chains from the same sample are listed, as sequenced in a study of CD8+CD57+ T cells in acquired aplastic anemia. Genomic DNA acted as the template from which TCR beta VDJ combination and CDR3 sequence profiling were carried out. Using its own MiXCR run on the reads, TCRdb lists one record per CDR3 protein. The sample contains some 130,000 distinct CDR3 sequences, around 48% of which appear only once. The sequenced sample was sorted CD4+, CD8+, or CD8+CD57+ T cells (not recorded which) from PBMCs. The receptors were gathered from a human donor in good health, serving as a control.

This clonotype was counted between two and nine times. The chain employs TRBV20-1 and TRBJ2-2; D call uncertain. Trimming cost V 6 bases and J 0 bases, with 11 bases left between them. Per the germline V gene, CDR1 is DFQATT and CDR2 is SNEGSKA (reference sequence). The CDR3 covers 14 residues. The CDR3 spells CSAKDYANTGELFF. CDR3 in DNA: TGCAGTGCCAAAGATTACGCGAACACCGGGGAGCTGTTTTTT.

This clonotype was counted at least ten times. The chain combines TRBV12-3 or TRBV12-4 with TRBJ1-1, with D perhaps TRBD1 (6 bases). Between the trimmed V and J ends, which lost 7 bases and 6 bases, there was a span of 18 bases. The CDR3 has 14 amino acids. For the CDR3, the DNA is TGTGCCAGCAATCCCAGGGGCAAGAGGGCTGAAGCTTTCTTT. This encodes CASNPRGKRAEAFF.

This clonotype has a count of ten or more. V and J are TRBV9 and TRBJ2-2, with D perhaps TRBD2 (5 bases). V was trimmed by 0 bases and J by 8 bases, leaving 17 bases between them. Germline V gives CDR1 SGDLS, CDR2 YYNGEE. CDR3 length equals 16 residues. This CDR3 reads CASSVGALGGGGELFF. The CDR3 nucleotides read TGTGCCAGCAGCGTAGGAGCCCTCGGCGGAGGTGGGGAGCTGTTTTTT.

This clonotype was detected a few times. The chain has TRBV12-3 or TRBV12-4 and TRBJ2-1, with TRBD2 identical over 14 bases. The CDR3 totals 19 residues. The V gene end was trimmed by 4 bases and the J gene end by 8 bases; junction bases not matched to a gene: 16. This CDR3 is CASSSRLAGGRHSFDEQFF. CDR3 coding DNA: TGTGCCAGCAGTTCGAGACTAGCGGGGGGGCGTCATTCTTTCGATGAGCAGTTCTTC.

The chain is built from TRBV5-4 and TRBJ1-2; possibly TRBD1 for D (5 bases). The CDR3 is 15 amino acids. Germline V lookup: CDR1 SGHNT, CDR2 YYREEE (reference sequence). V lost 2 bases and J lost 0, with 11 bases in between. The CDR3 DNA reads TGTGCCAGCAGCTTACATGGGGCAACTAACTATGGCTACACCTTC. Its protein product is CASSLHGATNYGYTF.

The chain joins TRBV10-3 to TRBJ2-3, with 10 bases that match TRBD1. This CDR3 comprises 14 residues. From germline, CDR1 is ENHRY and CDR2 SYGVKD. Unmatched junction bases numbered 11, after V lost 6 bases and J lost 11 bases. CDR3 in amino acids: CAISDRGLLYEQYF. The CDR3, as DNA: TGTGCCATCAGCGACAGGGGGCTTTTATACGAGCAGTATTTT.

To note about this clonotype: A read error is possible here, since a much larger clone lies one base away. Here the CDR3 omits its conserved ending phenylalanine or tryptophan, so a read error is the likely source. The chain joins TRBV28 to TRBJ1-5; 7 nucleotides align to TRBD1. J lost 3 bases, V lost 5 bases, and 7 bases had no gene match. The V gene's germline CDR1 is MDHEN and CDR2 SYDVKM. This CDR3 is 15 amino acids long. In DNA form, the CDR3 reads TGTGCCAGCAGTCTCCTGACAGGGTCCAATCAGCCCCAGCATCTT. Translation gives CASSLLTGSNQPQHL.

This clonotype was seen once. The junction departs from germline at one end; a sequencing error may be responsible. The genes are TRBV10-1 and TRBJ2-1; 9 bases line up with TRBD2. Germline CDR1 reads WNHNN; CDR2 reads SYGVQD (reference sequence). This CDR3 is built from 15 residues. The CDR3 sequence: CDSSAGGPDYNEQFF. CDR3 coding DNA: TGCGACAGCAGCGCGGGAGGGCCTGATTACAATGAGCAGTTCTTC.

This clonotype was seen just once. The V gene is TRBV19, the J gene TRBJ1-2; 9 bases fit TRBD1. J gave up 4 bases and V 4 bases, and 7 bases lay outside the gene matches. The CDR3 length is 15 residues. From germline, CDR1 is LNHDA and CDR2 SQIVND (reference sequence). The CDR3 spells CASSTWDRVAYGYTF. The CDR3 DNA reads TGTGCCAGTAGTACCTGGGACAGGGTGGCCTATGGCTACACCTTC.

V and J are TRBV19 and TRBJ1-1; D may be TRBD1 (6 bases). V was clipped by 2 bases and J by 4 bases, with 8 bases between them. The CDR3 has 13 amino acids. Germline-derived CDR1 and CDR2 are LNHDA and SQIVND (reference sequence). This CDR3 reads CASSILQGTEAFF. CDR3 sequence (DNA): TGTGCCAGTAGTATACTACAGGGCACTGAAGCTTTCTTT.

This clonotype appeared a few times. This rearrangement joins TRBV11-1 to TRBJ1-2; TRBD1 might be the D (6 bases). Germline assignment: CDR1 SGHAT and CDR2 FQDESV (reference sequence). The CDR3 runs 16 residues. Trimming cost V 5 bases and J 6 bases, with 22 bases left between them. As DNA, the CDR3 is TGTGCCAGCAGCCCCCTCCTGGGGCGGGGGGGCGATGGCTACACCTTC. Encoded protein: CASSPLLGRGGDGYTF.

This clonotype was recorded at least ten times. V is TRBV19 and J is TRBJ2-5; TRBD1 agrees at 7 bases. With 5 bases clipped from V and 6 bases from J, the junction kept 6 bases outside the gene matches. CDR1 is LNHDA and CDR2 is SQIVND in the germline V gene (reference sequence). CDR3 length: 13 residues. The CDR3 loop reads CASSQGEIKTQYF. The CDR3 bases are TGTGCCAGTAGTCAGGGGGAAATCAAGACCCAGTACTTC.

This clonotype was detected once. The J gene is TRBJ2-3, the V gene TRBV20-1, with D maybe TRBD2 (6 bases). The CDR3 length is 15 residues. V was shortened by 6 bases and J by 0 bases, with 16 bases between the two germline ends. Germline CDR1 reads DFQATT; CDR2 reads SNEGSKA (reference sequence). In nucleotides, the CDR3 is TGCAGTGCCCCTCAACGGGCGGGGAGCACAGATACGCAGTATTTT. Encoded protein: CSAPQRAGSTDTQYF.

CDR3 residues: CASLDGPPANEQFF. Here the CDR3 DNA reads TGTGCCAGCCTAGACGGGCCCCCAGCGAATGAGCAGTTCTTC. The chain uses TRBV2 and TRBJ2-1; the D is unclear. V was clipped by 8 bases and J by 7 bases, with 18 bases between them. The CDR3 runs to 14 residues. Germline assignment: CDR1 SNHLY and CDR2 FYNNEI.

This clonotype was seen ten or more times. The chain joins TRBV20-1 to TRBJ1-6; D may be TRBD1 (5 bases). Germline V gene sequence: CDR1 DFQATT, CDR2 SNEGSKA (reference sequence). This CDR3 region has 16 residues. V lost 1 base to trimming and J lost 7 bases, with 17 bases between them. CDR3 DNA sequence: TGCAGTGCTAGAGTTCTCAGGGCAGGGAGGAATTCACCCCTCCACTTT. It yields the protein CSARVLRAGRNSPLHF.

This chain links TRBV5-6 with TRBJ1-3; D unresolved. This CDR3 spans 14 amino acids. Trimming removed 5 bases from V and 0 bases from J, with 9 bases in between. Per germline, CDR1 SGHDT and CDR2 YYEEEE. The CDR3 is CASRAIDSGNTIYF. CDR3 sequence (DNA): TGTGCCAGCAGGGCCATAGACTCTGGAAACACCATATATTTT.

This clonotype was seen just once. The V call is TRBV11-2, the J call TRBJ1-5; 8 nucleotides line up with TRBD1. V shed 1 base, J shed 6 bases, and the junction held 8 bases outside the gene matches. CDR3 length: 16 residues. Per germline, CDR1 SGHAT and CDR2 FQNNGV. CDR3 coding DNA: TGTGCCAGCAGCTTAGTCGGCAGGGGGCTATGTCAGCCCCAGCATTTT. Protein: CASSLVGRGLCQPQHF.

The chain combines TRBV7-2 with TRBJ2-7; D gene ambiguous. Germline lookup yields CDR1 SGHTA and CDR2 FQGNSA. This CDR3 is 12 amino acids long. The V end was cut by 5 bases, the J end by 3 bases, with 8 bases between. CDR3 DNA: TGTGCCAGCAGCCAGACCGACTACGAGCAGTACTTC. Amino acids: CASSQTDYEQYF.

J is TRBJ2-5 and V is TRBV19; 7 bases align to TRBD2. The germline CDR1 and CDR2 sequences are LNHDA and SQIVND (reference sequence). V lost 4 bases and J lost 3; bases outside the gene matches: 5. The CDR3 sequence is 14 residues long. In DNA, the CDR3 is TGTGCCAGTAGTAGGGGGGGTAGCGAAGAGACCCAGTACTTC. It translates to CASSRGGSEETQYF.

This clonotype appeared many times. This sequence joins TRBV20-1 and TRBJ2-3; 8 nucleotides match TRBD2. Germline CDR1 and CDR2: DFQATT and SNEGSKA (reference sequence). This CDR3 spans 16 amino acids. J gave up 2 bases and V 0 bases, and 7 bases lay outside the gene matches. CDR3 loop: CSARDFTGGITDTQYF. CDR3 in DNA: TGCAGTGCTAGAGATTTTACGGGGGGGATCACAGATACGCAGTATTTT.

This clonotype was seen ten or more times. V usage is TRBV2 and J usage is TRBJ1-4; D ambiguous. The CDR3 has 14 amino acids. Germline V gives CDR1 SNHLY, CDR2 FYNNEI. Trimming shortened V by 6 bases and J by 0 bases, and 8 bases separated the two germline ends. Here the CDR3 reads CASSRGSTNEKLFF. For the CDR3, the DNA is TGTGCCAGCAGCAGAGGGTCAACTAATGAAAAACTGTTTTTT.

This clonotype has ten or more counts. The chain couples TRBV20-1 to TRBJ1-1; D is undetermined. The V end was cut by 6 bases, the J end by 0 bases, with 23 bases between. Germline assignment: CDR1 DFQATT and CDR2 SNEGSKA (reference sequence). This CDR3 is 17 amino acids long. The CDR3 region has the DNA TGCAGTGCAACCCAAGAGGCGTCTCTTCCTTTGAACACTGAAGCTTTCTTT. As protein: CSATQEASLPLNTEAFF.

This clonotype was counted at least ten times. V is TRBV9 and J is TRBJ1-6; 8 bases align to TRBD1. CDR3 length: 15 amino acids. Germline V CDR1 and CDR2: SGDLS, YYNGEE. The V gene end was trimmed by 2 bases and the J gene end by 7 bases; junction bases not matched to a gene: 5. CDR3 amino acids: CASSVSRTGNSPLHF. CDR3 nucleotides: TGTGCCAGCAGCGTGAGCCGGACAGGGAATTCACCCCTCCACTTT.

In its sample, this clonotype was seen many times. V gene TRBV18 combines with J gene TRBJ1-2; D remains ambiguous. This CDR3 comprises 12 residues. In germline, CDR1 is KGHSH, CDR2 LQKENI. With 3 bases removed from V and 8 bases from J, the gap between germline ends came to 10 bases. The CDR3 protein is CASSPDGGGYTF. CDR3 DNA sequence: TGTGCCAGCTCACCGGACGGCGGCGGCTACACCTTC.

The CDR3, as DNA: TGTGCCAGCAGCTCGAACGCCATATATTTT. Translation: CASSSNAIYF. The chain links TRBV11-3 to TRBJ1-3; D not certain. The V end lost 4 bases, the J end lost 11 bases, and 6 bases lay between the germline ends. The CDR3 totals 10 residues. Germline V gene lookup returns CDR1 SGHNT and CDR2 YENEEA. Combining the CDR3 with reference TRBV11-3 and TRBJ1-3 gives the whole variable domain EAGVVQSPRYKIIEKKQPVAFWCNPISGHNTLYWYLQNLGQGPELLIRYENEEAVDDSQLPKDRFSAERLKGVDSTLKIQPAELGDSAVYLCASSSNAIYFGEGSWLTVV.

This clonotype was detected many times. This chain joins TRBV5-5 and TRBJ1-6; D unresolved. Germline V gene sequence: CDR1 SGHKS, CDR2 YYEKEE (reference sequence). The ends were cut back, 3 bases at V and 10 bases at J, with 14 bases in the middle. The CDR3 loop spans 14 amino acids. The CDR3 region is CASSSSSRGSPLHF. DNA of the CDR3: TGTGCCAGCAGCTCCAGCTCTCGCGGCTCACCCCTCCACTTT.